A single sample is the source of the 19 T cell receptor beta chains below, sequenced in a study of CD8 T cells in Susac syndrome. cDNA came from about 0.5 to 1 ug RNA primed by random hexamers. TCRdb re-called the immunoSEQ multiplex PCR reads through MiXCR, storing one row per CDR3 protein. The sample has a few hundred thousand distinct CDR3 sequences; 70% to 90% are singletons. Specimen: CD8+ T cells from PBMCs. These receptors came from a human donor with multiple sclerosis.

The genes are TRBV28 and TRBJ1-1, with 7 positions matching TRBD1. Trimming cost V 5 bases and J 0 bases; bases outside gene matches: 9. Germline lookup yields CDR1 MDHEN and CDR2 SYDVKM. This CDR3 contains 16 residues. The CDR3 sequence is CASSLPTTGMNTEAFF. The CDR3 nucleotides read TGTGCCAGCAGTCTCCCCACGACAGGGATGAACACTGAAGCTTTCTTT.

This clonotype was seen only once. The chain combines TRBV20-1 with TRBJ1-1; tentative D call: TRBD1 (5 bases). CDR1 and CDR2 (germline): DFQATT, SNEGSKA (reference sequence). The CDR3 totals 13 residues. V lost 3 bases and J 11 bases, leaving 19 bases between the germline ends. In DNA form, the CDR3 reads TGCAGTGCTAGTCTCCTGGAGGAGTCAGGGGCTTTCTTT. Translation: CSASLLEESGAFF.

The chain joins TRBV6-5 to TRBJ2-3; D perhaps matches TRBD2 (6 bases). The CDR3 runs to 16 residues. V lost 2 bases, J lost 2 bases, and 14 bases lay in between. The V gene's germline CDR1 is MNHEY and CDR2 SVGAGI. The CDR3 here is CASSYEGSGITDTQYF. The CDR3 DNA reads as TGTGCCAGCAGTTACGAAGGTAGCGGAATCACAGATACGCAGTATTTT.

This chain connects TRBV6-6 to TRBJ2-1; 11 bases map to TRBD2. Germline loops: CDR1 MNHNY, CDR2 SVGAGI (reference sequence). Trimming at V came to 6 bases and at J to 7 bases, leaving 11 bases not matched to a gene. This CDR3 has 16 amino acids. The chain's CDR3 is CASRISSGRARNEQFF. The CDR3 coding sequence is TGTGCCAGCAGAATCAGTAGCGGGAGGGCCAGGAATGAGCAGTTCTTC.

This clonotype appeared a few times. The chain has TRBV19 and TRBJ2-3; tentatively, D is TRBD1 or TRBD2 (6 bases each). CDR1 and CDR2 from the germline V gene are LNHDA and SQIVND (reference sequence). The CDR3 is made up of 15 amino acids. Trimming cost V 6 bases and J 2 bases, with 15 bases left between them. This CDR3 reads CASRAGLGATDTQYF. CDR3 nucleotide sequence: TGTGCCAGTAGGGCGGGACTGGGGGCCACAGATACGCAGTATTTT.

The chain has TRBV11-2 and TRBJ2-5; D unresolved. The CDR3 sequence is 12 residues long. The ends were cut back, 1 base at V and 5 bases at J, with 5 bases in the middle. Germline V CDR1 and CDR2: SGHAT, FQNNGV. The CDR3 sequence: CASSLAVETQYF. The CDR3 nucleotides are TGTGCCAGCAGCTTAGCAGTTGAGACCCAGTACTTC.

In the case of this clonotype: One end of the junction is discordant with germline, which a read error may explain. The chain joins TRBV27 to TRBJ2-6, with 8 bases identical to TRBD1. The CDR3 loop spans 13 amino acids. Germline V lookup: CDR1 MNHEY, CDR2 SMNVEV (reference sequence). As DNA, the CDR3 is TGTGCCAGCAGTTTTACAGGGGGCAACGTCCTGACTTTC. Encoded protein: CASSFTGGNVLTF.

This sequence joins TRBV29-1 and TRBJ1-2; TRBD1 matches at 8 bases. The germline gives CDR1 SQVTM, CDR2 ANQGSEA. V was clipped by 4 bases and J by 2 bases; unmatched bases: 6. The CDR3 consists of 14 residues. DNA of the CDR3: TGCAGCGTTGGTCCGGGACAGGAAAACTATGGCTACACCTTC. Translation: CSVGPGQENYGYTF.

The V call is TRBV19, the J call TRBJ2-7; tentatively, D is TRBD1 (6 bases). There are 15 residues in the CDR3. Between the trimmed V and J ends, which lost 6 bases and 1 base, there was a span of 16 bases. The germline CDR1 and CDR2 sequences are LNHDA and SQIVND (reference sequence). CDR3 loop: CASSPADSASYEQYF. CDR3 bases: TGTGCCAGTAGCCCAGCGGACAGCGCATCCTACGAGCAGTACTTC.

The chain joins TRBV28 to TRBJ2-3; 7 bases match TRBD2. V gave up 8 bases and J gave up 2 bases; unmatched junction bases: 7. Germline V gene lookup returns CDR1 MDHEN and CDR2 SYDVKM. This CDR3 contains 14 residues. CDR3 residues: CASRGVAATDTQYF. The CDR3 DNA sequence: TGTGCCAGCCGGGGGGTAGCGGCCACAGATACGCAGTATTTT.

The chain recombines TRBV3-1 with TRBJ2-1; 10 bases match TRBD2. CDR1 and CDR2 (germline): LGHDT, YNNKEL (reference sequence). The CDR3 sequence is 18 residues long. With V trimmed by 3 bases and J by 4 bases, 12 bases remained unmatched. CDR3 in amino acids: CASSHEREGFFSYNEQFF. In DNA form, the CDR3 reads TGTGCCAGCAGCCACGAGCGGGAGGGATTTTTTTCGTACAATGAGCAGTTCTTC.

The chain is built from TRBV7-3 and TRBJ2-1; 9 bases map to TRBD2. In germline, CDR1 is SGHTA, CDR2 FQGTGA. Losses at the gene ends were 5 bases for V and 3 bases for J; bases not matched to a gene: 11. The CDR3 contains 17 residues. CDR3 residues: CASSRTFQAGGYNEQFF. For the CDR3, the DNA is TGTGCCAGCAGCCGGACGTTTCAAGCGGGAGGCTACAATGAGCAGTTCTTC.

J is TRBJ1-1 and V is TRBV28; possible D gene TRBD1, 5 bases. Trimming took 7 bases from V and 6 from J, leaving 21 bases between them. The germline gives CDR1 MDHEN, CDR2 SYDVKM. This CDR3 contains 15 residues. The CDR3 loop is CASIYGGNSQAEAFF. CDR3 in DNA: TGTGCCAGCATCTACGGGGGGAACTCGCAAGCTGAAGCTTTCTTT. The whole variable domain, remainder taken from reference TRBV28 and TRBJ1-1, is DVKVTQSSRYLVKRTGEKVFLECVQDMDHENMFWYRQDPGLGLRLIYFSYDVKMKEKGDIPEGYSVSREKKERFSLILESASTNQTSMYLCASIYGGNSQAEAFFGQGTRLTVV.

The rearrangement uses TRBV9 and TRBJ2-1; 8 bases map to TRBD2. Per germline, CDR1 SGDLS and CDR2 YYNGEE. The V and J ends lost 0 bases and 4 bases, in that order; junction bases with no gene match: 6. This CDR3 comprises 16 residues. CDR3 region: CASSVDGSGAYNEQFF. As DNA, the CDR3 is TGTGCCAGCAGCGTAGATGGTAGCGGGGCGTACAATGAGCAGTTCTTC.

The CDR3 DNA follows: TGTGCCATCACAGGGGGCTCCTACAATGAGCAGTTCTTC. This encodes CAITGGSYNEQFF. The rearrangement links TRBV10-3 to TRBJ2-1, with 7 bases aligning to TRBD1. Germline CDR1 and CDR2: ENHRY and SYGVKD. The ends lost 7 bases at V and 0 bases at J; junction bases unmatched: 0. The CDR3 runs 13 residues.

J is TRBJ2-2 and V is TRBV7-2; D gene ambiguous. V shed 4 bases and J shed 6 bases, with 15 bases lying between them. The CDR3 contains 15 residues. In germline, CDR1 is SGHTA, CDR2 FQGNSA. CDR3 DNA sequence: TGTGCCAGCAGCTCCCCCAAGTTAAGGGCCGGGGAGCTGTTTTTT. Amino acids: CASSSPKLRAGELFF.

The chain couples TRBV10-1 to TRBJ2-7, with D possibly being TRBD2 (5 bases). The germline V and J ends were trimmed by 4 bases and 4 bases, with 8 bases remaining between them. The CDR3 is 12 residues long. Germline V gene lookup returns CDR1 WNHNN and CDR2 SYGVQD (reference sequence). In DNA, the CDR3 is TGCGCCAGCAGTGGAGGGAGATACGAGCAGTACTTC. It yields the protein CASSGGRYEQYF.

V is TRBV15 and J is TRBJ2-3; D is ambiguous. Trimming cost V 1 base and J 6 bases, with 26 bases left between them. The CDR3 covers 19 residues. From germline, CDR1 is LNHNV and CDR2 YYDKDF (reference sequence). CDR3 protein: CATSRGPYLSERAMDTQYF. CDR3 nucleotide sequence: TGTGCCACCAGCAGAGGCCCTTATCTCAGCGAAAGGGCGATGGATACGCAGTATTTT.

Points on this clonotype: One end of the junction fails to match germline, which may point to a read error. In DNA, the CDR3 is TGTACCAGCAGCTTTATTGGCACTGAAGCTTTCTTT. It specifies CTSSFIGTEAFF. V is TRBV13 and J is TRBJ1-1, with D unresolved. The CDR3 totals 12 residues. The V gene's germline CDR1 is PRHDT and CDR2 FYEKMQ (reference sequence).